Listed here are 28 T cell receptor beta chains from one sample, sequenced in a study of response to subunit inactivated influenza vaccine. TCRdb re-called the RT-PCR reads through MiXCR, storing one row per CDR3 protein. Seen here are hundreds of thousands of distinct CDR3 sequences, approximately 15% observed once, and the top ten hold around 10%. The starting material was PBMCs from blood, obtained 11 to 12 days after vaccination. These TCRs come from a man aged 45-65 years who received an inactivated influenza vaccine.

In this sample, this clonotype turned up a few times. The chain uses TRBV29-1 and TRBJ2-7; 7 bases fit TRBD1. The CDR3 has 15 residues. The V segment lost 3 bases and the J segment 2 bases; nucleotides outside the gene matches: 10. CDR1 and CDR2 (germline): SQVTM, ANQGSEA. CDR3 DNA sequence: TGCAGCGTTGATTTACAGGGGATAGGAACCTACGAGCAGTACTTC. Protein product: CSVDLQGIGTYEQYF.

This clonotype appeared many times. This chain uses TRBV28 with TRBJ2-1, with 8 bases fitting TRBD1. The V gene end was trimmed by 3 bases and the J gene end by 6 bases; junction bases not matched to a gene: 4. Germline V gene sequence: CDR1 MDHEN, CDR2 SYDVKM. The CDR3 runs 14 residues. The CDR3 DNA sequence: TGTGCCAGCAGTTTGCAGGGGGCAGGCAATGAGCAGTTCTTC. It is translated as CASSLQGAGNEQFF. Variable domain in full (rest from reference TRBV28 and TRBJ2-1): DVKVTQSSRYLVKRTGEKVFLECVQDMDHENMFWYRQDPGLGLRLIYFSYDVKMKEKGDIPEGYSVSREKKERFSLILESASTNQTSMYLCASSLQGAGNEQFFGPGTRLTVL.

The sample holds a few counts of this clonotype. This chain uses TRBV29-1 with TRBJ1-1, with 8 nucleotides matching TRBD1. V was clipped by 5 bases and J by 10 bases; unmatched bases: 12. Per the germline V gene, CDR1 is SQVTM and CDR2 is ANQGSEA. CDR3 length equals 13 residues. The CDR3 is CSVSYGGQGGAFF. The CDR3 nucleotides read TGCAGCGTTAGCTACGGAGGACAGGGTGGAGCTTTCTTT.

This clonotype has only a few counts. CDR3 sequence (DNA): TGTGCCAGCACCACCACAGGGGGTAATGAAAAACTGTTTTTT. It codes for CASTTTGGNEKLFF. This chain uses TRBV12-3 or TRBV12-4 with TRBJ1-4; 8 bases line up with TRBD1. The CDR3 covers 14 residues. V was pared by 7 bases and J by 4 bases, with 5 bases of the junction left unmatched.

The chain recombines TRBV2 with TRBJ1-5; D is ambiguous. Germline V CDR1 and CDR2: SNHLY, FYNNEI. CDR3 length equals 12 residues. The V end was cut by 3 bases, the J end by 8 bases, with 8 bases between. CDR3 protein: CASSEDLKPQHF. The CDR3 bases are TGTGCCAGCAGTGAGGATTTAAAGCCCCAGCATTTT.

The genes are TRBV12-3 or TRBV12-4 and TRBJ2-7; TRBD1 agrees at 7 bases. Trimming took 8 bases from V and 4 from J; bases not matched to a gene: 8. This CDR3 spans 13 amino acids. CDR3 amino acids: CASGDRDQYEQYF. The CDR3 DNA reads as TGTGCCAGCGGAGACAGGGATCAATACGAGCAGTACTTC.

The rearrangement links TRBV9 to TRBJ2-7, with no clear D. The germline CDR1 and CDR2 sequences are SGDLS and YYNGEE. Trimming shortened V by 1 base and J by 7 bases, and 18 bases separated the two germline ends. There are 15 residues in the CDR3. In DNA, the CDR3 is TGTGCCAGCAGCGTAACGGTGGGGTTGGGCAGGGAGCAGTACTTC. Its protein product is CASSVTVGLGREQYF.

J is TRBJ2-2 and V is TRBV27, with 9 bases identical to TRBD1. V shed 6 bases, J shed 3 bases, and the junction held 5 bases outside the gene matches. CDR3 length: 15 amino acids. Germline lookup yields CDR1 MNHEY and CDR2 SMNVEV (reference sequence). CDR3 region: CASRTQGAYTGELFF. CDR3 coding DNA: TGTGCCAGCAGAACACAGGGGGCGTACACCGGGGAGCTGTTTTTT.

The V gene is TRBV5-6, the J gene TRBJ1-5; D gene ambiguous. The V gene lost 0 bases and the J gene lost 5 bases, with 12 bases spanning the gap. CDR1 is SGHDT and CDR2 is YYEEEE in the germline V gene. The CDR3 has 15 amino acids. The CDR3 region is CASSLVANGDQPQHF. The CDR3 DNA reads TGTGCCAGCAGCTTGGTGGCCAACGGTGATCAGCCCCAGCATTTT.

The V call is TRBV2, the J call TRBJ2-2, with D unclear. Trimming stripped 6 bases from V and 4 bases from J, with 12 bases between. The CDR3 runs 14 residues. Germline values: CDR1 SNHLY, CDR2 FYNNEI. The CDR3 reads CASRVTQSTGELFF. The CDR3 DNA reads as TGTGCCAGCAGGGTGACACAAAGCACCGGGGAGCTGTTTTTT.

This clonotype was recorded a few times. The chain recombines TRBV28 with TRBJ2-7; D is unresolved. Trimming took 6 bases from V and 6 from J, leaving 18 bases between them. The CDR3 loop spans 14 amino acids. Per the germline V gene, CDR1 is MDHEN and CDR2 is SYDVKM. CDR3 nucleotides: TGTGCCAGCAGGCCACACCGTCCTGAGCCCGAGCAGTACTTC. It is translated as CASRPHRPEPEQYF. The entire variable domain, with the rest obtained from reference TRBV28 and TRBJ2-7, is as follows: DVKVTQSSRYLVKRTGEKVFLECVQDMDHENMFWYRQDPGLGLRLIYFSYDVKMKEKGDIPEGYSVSREKKERFSLILESASTNQTSMYLCASRPHRPEPEQYFGPGTRLTVT.

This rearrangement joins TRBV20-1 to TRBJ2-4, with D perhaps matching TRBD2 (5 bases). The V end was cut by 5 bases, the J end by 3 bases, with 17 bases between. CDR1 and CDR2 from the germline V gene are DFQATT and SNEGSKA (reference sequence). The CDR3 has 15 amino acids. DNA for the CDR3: TGCAGTGCTTTTCATATTGAGCGGCACAAAAACATTCAGTACTTC. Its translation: CSAFHIERHKNIQYF.

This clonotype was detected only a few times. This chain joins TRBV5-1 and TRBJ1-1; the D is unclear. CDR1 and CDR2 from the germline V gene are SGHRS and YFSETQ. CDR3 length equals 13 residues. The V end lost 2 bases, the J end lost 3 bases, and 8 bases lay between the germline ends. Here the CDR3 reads CASSLIGDTEAFF. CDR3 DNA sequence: TGCGCCAGCAGCTTAATCGGGGACACTGAAGCTTTCTTT.

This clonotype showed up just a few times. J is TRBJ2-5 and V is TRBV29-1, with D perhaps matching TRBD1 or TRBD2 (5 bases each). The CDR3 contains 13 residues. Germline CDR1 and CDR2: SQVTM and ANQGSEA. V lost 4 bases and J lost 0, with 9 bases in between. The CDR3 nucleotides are TGCAGCGTTGGGGGACGGTACCAAGAGACCCAGTACTTC. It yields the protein CSVGGRYQETQYF.

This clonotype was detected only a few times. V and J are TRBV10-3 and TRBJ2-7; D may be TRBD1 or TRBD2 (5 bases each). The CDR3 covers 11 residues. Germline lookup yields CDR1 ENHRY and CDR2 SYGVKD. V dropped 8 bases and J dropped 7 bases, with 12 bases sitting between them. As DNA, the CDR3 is TGTGCCATCGCAGAGGGGAGTGAGCAGTACTTC. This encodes CAIAEGSEQYF.

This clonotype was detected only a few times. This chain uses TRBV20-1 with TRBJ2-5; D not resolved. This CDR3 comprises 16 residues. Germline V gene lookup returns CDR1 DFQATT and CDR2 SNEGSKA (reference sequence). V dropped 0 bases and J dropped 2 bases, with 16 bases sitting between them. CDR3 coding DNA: TGCAGTGCTAGAGATCAAGGGCCCTTCAAACAAGAGACCCAGTACTTC. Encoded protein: CSARDQGPFKQETQYF.

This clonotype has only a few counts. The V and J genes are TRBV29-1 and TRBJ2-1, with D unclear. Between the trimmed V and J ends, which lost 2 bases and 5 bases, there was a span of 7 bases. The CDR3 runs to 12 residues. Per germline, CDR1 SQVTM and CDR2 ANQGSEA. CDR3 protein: CSVERTNNEQFF. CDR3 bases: TGCAGCGTTGAAAGGACGAACAATGAGCAGTTCTTC.

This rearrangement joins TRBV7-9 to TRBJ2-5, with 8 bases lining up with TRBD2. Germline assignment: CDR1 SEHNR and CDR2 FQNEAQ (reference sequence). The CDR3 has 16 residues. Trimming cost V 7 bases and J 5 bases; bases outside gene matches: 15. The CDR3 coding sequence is TGTGCCAGCAATATTTTGGGCGGCACGGGAGGGGAGACCCAGTACTTC. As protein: CASNILGGTGGETQYF.

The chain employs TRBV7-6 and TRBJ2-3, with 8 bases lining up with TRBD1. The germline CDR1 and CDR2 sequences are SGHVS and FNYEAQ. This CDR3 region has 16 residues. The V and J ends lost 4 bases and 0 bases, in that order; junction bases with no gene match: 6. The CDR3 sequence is CASSSLTGASTDTQYF. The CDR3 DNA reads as TGTGCCAGCAGCTCTTTGACAGGGGCGAGCACAGATACGCAGTATTTT.

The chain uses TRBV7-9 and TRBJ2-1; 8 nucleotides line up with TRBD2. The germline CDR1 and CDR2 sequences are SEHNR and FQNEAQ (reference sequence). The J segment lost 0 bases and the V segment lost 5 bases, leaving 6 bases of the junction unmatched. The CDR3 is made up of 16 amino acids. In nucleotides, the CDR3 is TGTGCCAGCAGCGGGAGCGGGGGAAGCTCCTACAATGAGCAGTTCTTC. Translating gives CASSGSGGSSYNEQFF.

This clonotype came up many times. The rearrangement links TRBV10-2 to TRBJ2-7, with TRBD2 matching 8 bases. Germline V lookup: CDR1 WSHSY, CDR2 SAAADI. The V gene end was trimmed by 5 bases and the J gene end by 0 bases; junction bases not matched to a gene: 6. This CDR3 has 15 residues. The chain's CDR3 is CASSTTTSDSYEQYF. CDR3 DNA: TGCGCCAGCAGTACCACGACTAGCGACTCCTACGAGCAGTACTTC.

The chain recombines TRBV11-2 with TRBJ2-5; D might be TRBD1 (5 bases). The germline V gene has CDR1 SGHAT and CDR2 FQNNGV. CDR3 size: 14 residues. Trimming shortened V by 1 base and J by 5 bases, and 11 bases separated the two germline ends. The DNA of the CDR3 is TGTGCCAGCAGCTTAGTGGACACTCGGGAGACCCAGTACTTC. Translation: CASSLVDTRETQYF.

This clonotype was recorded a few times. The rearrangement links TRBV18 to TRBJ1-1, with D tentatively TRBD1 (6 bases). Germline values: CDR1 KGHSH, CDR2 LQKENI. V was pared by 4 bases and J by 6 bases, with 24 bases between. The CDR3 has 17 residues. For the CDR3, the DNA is TGTGCCAGCTCACTTATGGCAGGGGTGTTGGGTAACGCTGAAGCTTTCTTT. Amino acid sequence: CASSLMAGVLGNAEAFF.

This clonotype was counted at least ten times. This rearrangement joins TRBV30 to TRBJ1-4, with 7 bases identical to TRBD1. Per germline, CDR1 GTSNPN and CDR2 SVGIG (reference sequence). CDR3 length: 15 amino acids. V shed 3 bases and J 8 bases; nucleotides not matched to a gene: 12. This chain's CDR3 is CAWSGDRAGGEKLFF. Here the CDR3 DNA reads TGTGCCTGGAGCGGCGACAGGGCTGGAGGCGAAAAACTGTTTTTT.

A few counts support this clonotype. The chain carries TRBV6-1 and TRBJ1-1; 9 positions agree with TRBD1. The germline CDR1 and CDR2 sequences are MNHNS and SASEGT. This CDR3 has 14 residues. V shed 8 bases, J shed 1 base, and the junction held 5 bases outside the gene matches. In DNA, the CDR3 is TGTGCCAGCGGAGAGACAGGGGGGAACACTGAAGCTTTCTTT. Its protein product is CASGETGGNTEAFF.

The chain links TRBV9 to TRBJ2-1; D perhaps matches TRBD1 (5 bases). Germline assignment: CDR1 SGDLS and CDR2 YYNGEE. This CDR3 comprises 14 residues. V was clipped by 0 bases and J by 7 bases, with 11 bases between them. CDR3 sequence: CASSVEGRKNEQFF. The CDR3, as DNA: TGTGCCAGCAGCGTAGAGGGGCGGAAGAATGAGCAGTTCTTC.

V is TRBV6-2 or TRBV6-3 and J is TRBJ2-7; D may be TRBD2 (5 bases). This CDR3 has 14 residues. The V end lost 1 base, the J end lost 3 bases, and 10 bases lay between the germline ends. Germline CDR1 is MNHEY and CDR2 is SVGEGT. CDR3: CASSYLPGYYEQYF. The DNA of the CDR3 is TGTGCCAGCAGTTACTTGCCGGGATACTACGAGCAGTACTTC.

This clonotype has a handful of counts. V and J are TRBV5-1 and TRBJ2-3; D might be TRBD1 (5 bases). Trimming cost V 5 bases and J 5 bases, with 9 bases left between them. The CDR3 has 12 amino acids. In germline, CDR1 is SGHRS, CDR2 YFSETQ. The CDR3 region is CASRGLGDTQYF. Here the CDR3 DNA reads TGCGCCAGCAGGGGGCTGGGAGATACGCAGTATTTT.